This TCR beta chain was recovered during a study of blood T cell repertoires in COVID-19. Study-wide background: Samples representing acute and convalescent COVID-19 were sourced from the United States, Italy and Spain. PBMCs, B-cell-depleted T cells, or T cells were the source of the cDNA or gDNA that made up the material.

Germline values: CDR1 SGHNT, CDR2 YYREEE (reference sequence). This CDR3 comprises 17 residues. V was shortened by 0 bases and J by 6 bases, with 19 bases between the two germline ends. In the source study's methods: Estimated nucleated cell counts came from reference gene primer amplification. Here immunoSEQ multiplex PCR was the method, and the copy in TCRdb shows in-frame clones only, minus some. V, J and clone size derive from that table, while D and trimming were established from the DNA sequence. Among approximately 300,000 clones listed, over 70% were seen once. The chain uses TRBV5-4 and TRBJ2-1; maybe TRBD1 (6 bases). The source of this sequence is a woman aged 50 to 60 with acute or convalescent COVID-19. Sequencing was carried out using peripheral blood. DNA of the CDR3: TGTGCCAGCAGCTTGGCCACAGGGATCCCCGTTGGCAATGAGCAGTTCTTC. This translates into CASSLATGIPVGNEQFF.